This T cell receptor beta chain was sequenced during a study of blood T cell repertoires in COVID-19. Original processing notes: Estimates of nucleated cell counts were drawn from the amplification of reference gene primers. Assay: immunoSEQ multiplex PCR; the TCRdb copy retains only in-frame clones and omits some. The DNA gave D and trimming, while V, J and clone size come from that table. This sample carries 200,000 or so clones, around 84% of them seen once, and the ten largest clones take around 15%. The V end was cut by 1 base, the J end by 3 bases, with 5 bases between. The CDR3 runs to 13 residues. Germline V lookup: CDR1 LNHDA, CDR2 SQIVND (reference sequence).

The V gene is TRBV19, the J gene TRBJ2-3; the D is unclear. The specimen sequenced was peripheral blood. This TCR came from a man younger than 40 with active or convalescent COVID-19. CDR3 DNA sequence: TGTGCCAGTAGTATAGCCAATACAGATACGCAGTATTTT. Residues: CASSIANTDTQYF.